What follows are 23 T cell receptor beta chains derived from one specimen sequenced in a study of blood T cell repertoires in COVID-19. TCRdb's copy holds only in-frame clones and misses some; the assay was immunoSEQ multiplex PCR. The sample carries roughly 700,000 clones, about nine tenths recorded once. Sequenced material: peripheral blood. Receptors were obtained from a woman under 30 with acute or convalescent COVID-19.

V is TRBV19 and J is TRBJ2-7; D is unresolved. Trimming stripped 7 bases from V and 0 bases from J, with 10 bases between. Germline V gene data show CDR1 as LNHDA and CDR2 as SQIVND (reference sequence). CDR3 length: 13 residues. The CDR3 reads CASNEESSYEQYF. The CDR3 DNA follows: TGTGCCAGTAATGAGGAAAGCTCCTACGAGCAGTACTTC.

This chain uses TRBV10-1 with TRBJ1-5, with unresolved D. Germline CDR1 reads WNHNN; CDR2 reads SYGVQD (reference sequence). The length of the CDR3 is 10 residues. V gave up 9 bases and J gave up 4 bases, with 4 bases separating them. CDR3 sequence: CARLNQPQHF. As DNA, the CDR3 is TGCGCCAGACTTAATCAGCCCCAGCATTTT.

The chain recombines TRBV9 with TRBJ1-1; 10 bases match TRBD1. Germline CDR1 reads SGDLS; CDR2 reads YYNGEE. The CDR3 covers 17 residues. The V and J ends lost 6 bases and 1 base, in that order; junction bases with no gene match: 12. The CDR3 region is CASTEARDRGPNTEAFF. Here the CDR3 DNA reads TGTGCCAGCACCGAGGCCCGGGACAGGGGTCCGAACACTGAAGCTTTCTTT.

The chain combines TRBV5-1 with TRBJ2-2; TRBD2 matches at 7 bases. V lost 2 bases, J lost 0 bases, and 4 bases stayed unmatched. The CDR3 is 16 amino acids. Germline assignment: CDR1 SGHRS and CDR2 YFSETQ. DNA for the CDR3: TGCGCCAGCAGCTTTACTAGCGCACCGAACACCGGGGAGCTGTTTTTT. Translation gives CASSFTSAPNTGELFF. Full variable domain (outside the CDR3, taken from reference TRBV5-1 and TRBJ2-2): KAGVTQTPRYLIKTRGQQVTLSCSPISGHRSVSWYQQTPGQGLQFLFEYFSETQRNKGNFPGRFSGRQFSNSRSEMNVSTLELGDSALYLCASSFTSAPNTGELFFGEGSRLTVL.

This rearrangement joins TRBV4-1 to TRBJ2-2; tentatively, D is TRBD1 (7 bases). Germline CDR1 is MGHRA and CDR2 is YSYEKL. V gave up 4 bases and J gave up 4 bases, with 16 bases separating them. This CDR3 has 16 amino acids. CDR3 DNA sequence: TGCGCCAGCAGCCGCGGGACAGATGGGGTCACCGGGGAGCTGTTTTTT. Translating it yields CASSRGTDGVTGELFF.

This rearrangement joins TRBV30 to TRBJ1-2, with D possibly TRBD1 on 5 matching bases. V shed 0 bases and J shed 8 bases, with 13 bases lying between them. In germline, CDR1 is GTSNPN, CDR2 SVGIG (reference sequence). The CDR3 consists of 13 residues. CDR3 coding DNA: TGTGCCTGGAGTGTATCGGGCCGGGGGGGCTACACCTTC. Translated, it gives CAWSVSGRGGYTF.

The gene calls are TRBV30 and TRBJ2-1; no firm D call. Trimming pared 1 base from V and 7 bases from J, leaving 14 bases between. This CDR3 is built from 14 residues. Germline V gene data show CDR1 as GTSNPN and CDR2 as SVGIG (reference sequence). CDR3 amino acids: CAWSAASPDNEQFF. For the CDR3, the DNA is TGTGCCTGGAGTGCAGCTAGTCCGGATAATGAGCAGTTCTTC.

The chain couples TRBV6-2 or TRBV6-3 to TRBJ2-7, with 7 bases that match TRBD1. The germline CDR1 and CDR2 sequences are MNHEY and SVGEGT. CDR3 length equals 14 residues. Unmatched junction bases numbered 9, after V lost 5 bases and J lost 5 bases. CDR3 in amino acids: CASSNGQEYHEQYF. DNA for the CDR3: TGTGCCAGCAGTAACGGACAGGAGTACCACGAGCAGTACTTC.

In DNA, the CDR3 is TGTGCCAGCAGTGAACGGCAGGGGATCGGTCAGCCCCAGCATTTT. Protein sequence: CASSERQGIGQPQHF. This chain uses TRBV2 with TRBJ1-5; a weak D match, TRBD1 (6 bases). Germline V gene sequence: CDR1 SNHLY, CDR2 FYNNEI. This CDR3 has 15 amino acids. Trimming took off 2 bases at V and 6 bases at J, with 14 bases between the two ends. The whole variable domain, filled in from reference TRBV2 and TRBJ1-5, reads EPEVTQTPSHQVTQMGQEVILRCVPISNHLYFYWYRQILGQKVEFLVSFYNNEISEKSEIFDDQFSVERPDGSNFTLKIRSTKLEDSAMYFCASSERQGIGQPQHFGDGTRLSIL.

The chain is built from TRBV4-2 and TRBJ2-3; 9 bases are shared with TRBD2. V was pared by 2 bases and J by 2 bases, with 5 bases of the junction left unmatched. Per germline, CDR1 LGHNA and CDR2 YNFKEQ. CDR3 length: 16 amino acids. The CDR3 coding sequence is TGTGCCAGCAGCCAACCTTCTAGCGGGGCCACAGATACGCAGTATTTT. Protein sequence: CASSQPSSGATDTQYF.

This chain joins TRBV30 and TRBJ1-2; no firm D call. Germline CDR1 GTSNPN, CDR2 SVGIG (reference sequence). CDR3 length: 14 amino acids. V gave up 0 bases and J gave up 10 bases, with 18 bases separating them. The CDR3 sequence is CAWSVLPQVSPYTF. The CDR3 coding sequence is TGTGCCTGGAGTGTACTCCCGCAAGTTAGCCCCTACACCTTC.

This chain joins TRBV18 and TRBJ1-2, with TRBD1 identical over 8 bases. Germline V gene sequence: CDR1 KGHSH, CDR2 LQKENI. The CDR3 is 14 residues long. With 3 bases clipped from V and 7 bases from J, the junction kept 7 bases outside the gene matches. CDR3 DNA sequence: TGTGCCAGCTCACCTCCGACAGGGGTAGGTGGCTACACCTTC. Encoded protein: CASSPPTGVGGYTF.

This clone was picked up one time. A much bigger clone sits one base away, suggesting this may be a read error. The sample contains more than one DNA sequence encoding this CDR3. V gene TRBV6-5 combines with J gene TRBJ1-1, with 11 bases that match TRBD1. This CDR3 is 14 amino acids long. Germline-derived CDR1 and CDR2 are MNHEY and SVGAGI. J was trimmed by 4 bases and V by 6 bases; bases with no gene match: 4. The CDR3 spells CASSTGTGGTEAFF. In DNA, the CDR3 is TGTGCCAGCAGCACCGGGACAGGGGGCACTGAAGCTTTCTTT.

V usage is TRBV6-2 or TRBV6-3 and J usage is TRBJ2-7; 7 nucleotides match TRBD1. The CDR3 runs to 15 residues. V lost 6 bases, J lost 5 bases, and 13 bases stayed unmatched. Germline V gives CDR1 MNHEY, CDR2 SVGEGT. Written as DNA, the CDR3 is TGTGCCAGCAGCCTCCTCAGGACAGGTCCGGACGAGCAGTACTTC. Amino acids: CASSLLRTGPDEQYF.

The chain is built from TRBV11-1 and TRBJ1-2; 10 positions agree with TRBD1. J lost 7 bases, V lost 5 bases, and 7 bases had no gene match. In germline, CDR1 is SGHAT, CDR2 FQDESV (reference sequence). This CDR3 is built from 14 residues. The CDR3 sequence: CASSPDRGGGGYTF. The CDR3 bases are TGTGCCAGCAGCCCGGACAGGGGGGGAGGTGGCTACACCTTC. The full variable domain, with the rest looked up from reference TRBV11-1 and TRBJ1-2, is EAEVAQSPRYKITEKSQAVAFWCDPISGHATLYWYRQILGQGPELLVQFQDESVVDDSQLPKDRFSAERLKGVDSTLKIQPAELGDSAMYLCASSPDRGGGGYTFGSGTRLTVV.

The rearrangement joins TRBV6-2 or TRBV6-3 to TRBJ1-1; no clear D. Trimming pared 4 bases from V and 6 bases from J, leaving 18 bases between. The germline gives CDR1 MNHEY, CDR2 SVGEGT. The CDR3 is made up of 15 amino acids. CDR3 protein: CASSFTVVIGAEAFF. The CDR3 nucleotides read TGTGCCAGCAGTTTTACCGTCGTGATTGGAGCTGAAGCTTTCTTT.

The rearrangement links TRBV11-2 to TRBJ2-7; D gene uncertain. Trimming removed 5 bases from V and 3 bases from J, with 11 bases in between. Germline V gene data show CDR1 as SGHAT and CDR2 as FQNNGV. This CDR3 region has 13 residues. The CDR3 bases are TGTGCCAGCAGCCCGCTAAAAAACTACGAGCAGTACTTC. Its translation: CASSPLKNYEQYF.

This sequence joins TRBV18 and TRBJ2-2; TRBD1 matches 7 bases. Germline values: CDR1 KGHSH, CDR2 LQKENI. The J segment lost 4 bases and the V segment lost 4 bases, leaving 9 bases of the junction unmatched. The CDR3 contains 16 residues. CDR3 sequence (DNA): TGTGCCAGCTCACGAGGACAGGCTCCCACCACCGGGGAGCTGTTTTTT. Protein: CASSRGQAPTTGELFF.

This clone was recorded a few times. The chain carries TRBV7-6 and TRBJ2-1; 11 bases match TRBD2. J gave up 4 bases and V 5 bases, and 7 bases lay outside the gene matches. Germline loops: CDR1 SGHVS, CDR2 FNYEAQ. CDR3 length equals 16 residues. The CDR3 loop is CASSISGGEQYNEQFF. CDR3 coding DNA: TGTGCCAGCAGCATTAGCGGGGGGGAACAATACAATGAGCAGTTCTTC.

DNA for the CDR3: TGTGCCAGCGGTCGAGCGGGGTTAGATTTGGAGCAGTACTTC. Amino acids: CASGRAGLDLEQYF. This chain connects TRBV3-1 (or the pseudogene TRBV3-2) to TRBJ2-7, with 7 bases fitting TRBD2. The germline gives CDR1 LGHDT, CDR2 YNNKEL (reference sequence). V shed 8 bases, J shed 7 bases, and the junction held 14 bases outside the gene matches. The length of the CDR3 is 14 residues.

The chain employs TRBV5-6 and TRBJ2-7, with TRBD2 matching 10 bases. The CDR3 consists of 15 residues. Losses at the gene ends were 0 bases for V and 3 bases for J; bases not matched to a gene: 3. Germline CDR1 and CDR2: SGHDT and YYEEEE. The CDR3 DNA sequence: TGTGCCAGCAGCTTGGAGCGGGGGGGGATCTACGAGCAGTACTTC. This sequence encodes CASSLERGGIYEQYF.

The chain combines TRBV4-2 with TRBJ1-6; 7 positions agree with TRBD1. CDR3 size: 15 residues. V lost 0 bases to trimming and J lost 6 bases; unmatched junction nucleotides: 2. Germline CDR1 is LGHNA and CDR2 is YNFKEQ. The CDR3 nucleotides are TGTGCCAGCAGCCAAGAGACAGGGTTTAATTCACCCCTCCACTTT. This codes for CASSQETGFNSPLHF.

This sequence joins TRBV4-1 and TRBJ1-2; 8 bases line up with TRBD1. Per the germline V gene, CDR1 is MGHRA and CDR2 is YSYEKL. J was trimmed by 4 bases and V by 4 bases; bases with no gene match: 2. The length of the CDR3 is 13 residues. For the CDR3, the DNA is TGCGCCAGCAGCCTGGACAGGGCCTATGGCTACACCTTC. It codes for CASSLDRAYGYTF.